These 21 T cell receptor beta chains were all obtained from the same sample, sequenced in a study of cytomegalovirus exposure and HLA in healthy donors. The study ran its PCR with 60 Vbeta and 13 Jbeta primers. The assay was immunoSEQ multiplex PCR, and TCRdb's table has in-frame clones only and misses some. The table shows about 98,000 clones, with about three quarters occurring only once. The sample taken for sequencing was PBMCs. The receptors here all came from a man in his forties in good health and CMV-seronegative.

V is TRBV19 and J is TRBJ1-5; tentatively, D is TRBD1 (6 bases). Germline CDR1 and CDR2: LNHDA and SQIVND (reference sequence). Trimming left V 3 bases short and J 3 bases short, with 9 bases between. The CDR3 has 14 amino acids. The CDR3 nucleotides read TGTGCCAGTAGTATTGGACAGTTCAATCAGCCCCAGCATTTT. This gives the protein CASSIGQFNQPQHF.

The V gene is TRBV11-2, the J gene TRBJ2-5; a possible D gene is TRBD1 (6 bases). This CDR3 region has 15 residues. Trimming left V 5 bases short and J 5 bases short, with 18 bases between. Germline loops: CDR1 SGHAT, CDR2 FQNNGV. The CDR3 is CASSMTGTPRETQYF. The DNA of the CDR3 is TGTGCCAGCAGCATGACCGGGACACCGAGGGAGACCCAGTACTTC.

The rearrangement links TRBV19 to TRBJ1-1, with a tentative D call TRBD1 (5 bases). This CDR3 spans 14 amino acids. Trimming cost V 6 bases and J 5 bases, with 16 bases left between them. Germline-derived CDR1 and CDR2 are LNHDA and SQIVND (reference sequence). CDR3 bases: TGTGCCAGTAGCCCCGACGGGGGGTATACTGAAGCTTTCTTT. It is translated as CASSPDGGYTEAFF.

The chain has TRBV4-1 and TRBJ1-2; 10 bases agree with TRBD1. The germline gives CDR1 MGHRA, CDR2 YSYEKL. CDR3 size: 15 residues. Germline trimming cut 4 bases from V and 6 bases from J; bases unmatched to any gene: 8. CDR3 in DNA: TGCGCCAGCAGCCTTTCGGGACAGGGGCTGGATGGCTACACCTTC. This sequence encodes CASSLSGQGLDGYTF.

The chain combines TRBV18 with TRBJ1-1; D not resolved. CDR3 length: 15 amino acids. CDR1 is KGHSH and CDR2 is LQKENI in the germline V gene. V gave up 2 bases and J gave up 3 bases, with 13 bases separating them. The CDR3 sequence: CASSPGGFIDTEAFF. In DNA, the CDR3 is TGTGCCAGCTCACCAGGCGGGTTTATAGACACTGAAGCTTTCTTT.

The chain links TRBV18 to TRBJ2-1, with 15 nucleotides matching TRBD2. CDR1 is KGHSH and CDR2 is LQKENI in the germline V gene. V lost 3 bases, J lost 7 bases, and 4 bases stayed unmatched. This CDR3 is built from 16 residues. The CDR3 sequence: CASSPRTSGGGNEQFF. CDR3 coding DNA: TGTGCCAGCTCACCCAGGACTAGCGGGGGGGGTAATGAGCAGTTCTTC.

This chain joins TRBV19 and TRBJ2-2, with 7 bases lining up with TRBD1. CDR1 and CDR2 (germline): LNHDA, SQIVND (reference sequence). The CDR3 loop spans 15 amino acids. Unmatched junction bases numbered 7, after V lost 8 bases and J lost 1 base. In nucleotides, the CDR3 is TGTGCCAGTGATATGGGACAGAAGAACACCGGGGAGCTGTTTTTT. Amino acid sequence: CASDMGQKNTGELFF.

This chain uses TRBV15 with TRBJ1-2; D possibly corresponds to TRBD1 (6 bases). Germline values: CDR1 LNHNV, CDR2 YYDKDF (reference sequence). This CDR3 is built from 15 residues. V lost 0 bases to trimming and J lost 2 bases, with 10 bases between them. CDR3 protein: CATSREQGQNYGYTF. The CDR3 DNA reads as TGTGCCACCAGCAGAGAGCAGGGGCAGAACTATGGCTACACCTTC.

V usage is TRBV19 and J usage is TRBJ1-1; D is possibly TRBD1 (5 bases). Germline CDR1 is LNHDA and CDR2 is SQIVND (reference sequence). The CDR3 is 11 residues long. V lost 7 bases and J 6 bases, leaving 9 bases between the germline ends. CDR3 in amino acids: CASTAGPEAFF. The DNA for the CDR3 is TGTGCCAGTACGGCAGGGCCTGAAGCTTTCTTT.

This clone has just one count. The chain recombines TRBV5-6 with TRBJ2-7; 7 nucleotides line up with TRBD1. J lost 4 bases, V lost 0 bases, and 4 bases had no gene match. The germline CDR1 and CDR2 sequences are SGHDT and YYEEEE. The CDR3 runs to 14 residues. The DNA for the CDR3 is TGTGCCAGCAGCTTGGGACAGGGTGGGTACGAGCAGTACTTC. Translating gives CASSLGQGGYEQYF.

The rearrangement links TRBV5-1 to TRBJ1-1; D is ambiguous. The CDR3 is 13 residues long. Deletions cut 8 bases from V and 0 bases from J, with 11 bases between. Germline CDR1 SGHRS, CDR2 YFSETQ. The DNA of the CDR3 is TGCGCCAGTGGTACAGACATGAACACTGAAGCTTTCTTT. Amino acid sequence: CASGTDMNTEAFF.

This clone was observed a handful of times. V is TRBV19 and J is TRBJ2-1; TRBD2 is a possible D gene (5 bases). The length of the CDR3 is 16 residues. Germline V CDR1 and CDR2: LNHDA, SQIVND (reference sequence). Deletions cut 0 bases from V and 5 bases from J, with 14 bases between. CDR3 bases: TGTGCCAGTAGTATAGAGCCGTGGGAGACGCACAATGAGCAGTTCTTC. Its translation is CASSIEPWETHNEQFF.

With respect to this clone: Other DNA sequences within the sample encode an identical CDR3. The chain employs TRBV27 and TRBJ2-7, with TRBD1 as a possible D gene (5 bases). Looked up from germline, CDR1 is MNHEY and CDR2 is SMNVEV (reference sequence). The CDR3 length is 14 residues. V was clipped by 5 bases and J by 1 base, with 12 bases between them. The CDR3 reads CASSPRQLSYEQYF. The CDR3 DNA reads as TGTGCCAGCAGTCCTCGACAGCTTTCCTACGAGCAGTACTTC.

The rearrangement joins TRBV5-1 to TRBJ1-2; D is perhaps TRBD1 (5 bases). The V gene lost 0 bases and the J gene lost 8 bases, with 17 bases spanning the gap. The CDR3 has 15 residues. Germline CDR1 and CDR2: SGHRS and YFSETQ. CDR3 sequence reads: CASSLEGRQSRGYTF. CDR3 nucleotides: TGCGCCAGCAGCTTGGAAGGACGACAGAGTCGCGGCTACACCTTC.

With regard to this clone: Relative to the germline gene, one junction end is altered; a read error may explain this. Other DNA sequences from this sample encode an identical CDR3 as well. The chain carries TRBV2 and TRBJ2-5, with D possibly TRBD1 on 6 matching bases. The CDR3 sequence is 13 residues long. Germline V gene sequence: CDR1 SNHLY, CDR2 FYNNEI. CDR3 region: CASSLQGQETQYF. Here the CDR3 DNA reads TGCGCCAGCAGCCTCCAGGGGCAGGAGACCCAGTACTTC.

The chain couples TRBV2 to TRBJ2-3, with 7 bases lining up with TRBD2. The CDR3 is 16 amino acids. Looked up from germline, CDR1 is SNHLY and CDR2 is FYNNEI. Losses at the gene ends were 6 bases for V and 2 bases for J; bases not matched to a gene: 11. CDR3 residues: CASRPRDYSFTDTQYF. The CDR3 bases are TGTGCCAGCAGACCCAGGGACTACTCCTTCACAGATACGCAGTATTTT. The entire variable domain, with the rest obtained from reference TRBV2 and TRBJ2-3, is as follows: EPEVTQTPSHQVTQMGQEVILRCVPISNHLYFYWYRQILGQKVEFLVSFYNNEISEKSEIFDDQFSVERPDGSNFTLKIRSTKLEDSAMYFCASRPRDYSFTDTQYFGPGTRLTVL.

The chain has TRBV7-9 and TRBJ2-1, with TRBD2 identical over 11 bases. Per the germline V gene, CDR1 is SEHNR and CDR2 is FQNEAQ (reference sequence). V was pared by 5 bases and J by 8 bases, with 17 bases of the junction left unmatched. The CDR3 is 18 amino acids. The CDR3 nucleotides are TGTGCCAGCAGCCCCAAATTTCGACTAGCGGGGCCGGGGCATGAGCAGTTCTTC. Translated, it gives CASSPKFRLAGPGHEQFF. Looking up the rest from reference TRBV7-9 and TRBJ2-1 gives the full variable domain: DTGVSQNPRHKITKRGQNVTFRCDPISEHNRLYWYRQTLGQGPEFLTYFQNEAQLEKSRLLSDRFSAERPKGSFSTLEIQRTEQGDSAMYLCASSPKFRLAGPGHEQFFGPGTRLTVL.

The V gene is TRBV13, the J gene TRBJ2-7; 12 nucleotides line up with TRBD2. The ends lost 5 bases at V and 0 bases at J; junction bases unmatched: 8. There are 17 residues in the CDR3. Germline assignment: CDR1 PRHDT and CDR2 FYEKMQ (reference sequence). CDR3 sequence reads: CASSPKRTSGDSYEQYF. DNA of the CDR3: TGTGCCAGCAGCCCGAAGCGGACTAGCGGGGACTCCTACGAGCAGTACTTC.

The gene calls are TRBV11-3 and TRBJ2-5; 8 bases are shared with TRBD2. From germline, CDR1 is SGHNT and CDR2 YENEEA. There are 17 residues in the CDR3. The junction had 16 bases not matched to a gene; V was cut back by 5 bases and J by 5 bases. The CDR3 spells CASSPRSEAGVRETQYF. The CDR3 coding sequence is TGTGCCAGCAGCCCCCGGTCGGAAGCGGGGGTCCGGGAGACCCAGTACTTC.

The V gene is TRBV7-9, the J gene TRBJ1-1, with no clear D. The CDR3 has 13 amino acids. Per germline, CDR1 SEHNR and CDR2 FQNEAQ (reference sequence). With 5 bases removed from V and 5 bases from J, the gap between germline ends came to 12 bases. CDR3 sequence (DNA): TGTGCCAGCAGCCCTGAGGGTGGGACTGAAGCTTTCTTT. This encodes CASSPEGGTEAFF.

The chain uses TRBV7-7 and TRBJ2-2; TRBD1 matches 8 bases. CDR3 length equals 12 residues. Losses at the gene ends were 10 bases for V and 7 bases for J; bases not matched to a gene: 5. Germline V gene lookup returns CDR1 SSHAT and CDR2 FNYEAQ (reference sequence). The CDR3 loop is CATGQGHGELFF. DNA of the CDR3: TGTGCCACCGGACAGGGACACGGGGAGCTGTTTTTT.